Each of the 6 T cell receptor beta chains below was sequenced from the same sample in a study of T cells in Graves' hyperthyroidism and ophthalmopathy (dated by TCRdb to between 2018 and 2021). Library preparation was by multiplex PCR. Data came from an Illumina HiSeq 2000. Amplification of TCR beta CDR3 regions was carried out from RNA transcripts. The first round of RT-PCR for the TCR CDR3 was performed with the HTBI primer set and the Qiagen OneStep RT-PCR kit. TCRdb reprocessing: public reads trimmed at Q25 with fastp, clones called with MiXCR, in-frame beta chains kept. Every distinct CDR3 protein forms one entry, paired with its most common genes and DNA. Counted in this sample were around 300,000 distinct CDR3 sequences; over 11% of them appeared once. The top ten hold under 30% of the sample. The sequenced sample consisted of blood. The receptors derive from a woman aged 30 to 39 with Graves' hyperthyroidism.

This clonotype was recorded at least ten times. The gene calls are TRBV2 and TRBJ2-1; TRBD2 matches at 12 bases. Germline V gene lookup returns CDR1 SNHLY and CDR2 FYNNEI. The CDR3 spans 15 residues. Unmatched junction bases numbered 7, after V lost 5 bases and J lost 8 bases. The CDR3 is CASSPLTSGSDEQFF. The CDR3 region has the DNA TGTGCCAGCAGTCCTCTGACTAGCGGGAGTGATGAGCAGTTCTTC.

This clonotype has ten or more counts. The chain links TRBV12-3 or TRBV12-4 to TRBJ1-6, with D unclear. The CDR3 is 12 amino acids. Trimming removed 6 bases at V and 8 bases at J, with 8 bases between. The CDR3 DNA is TGTGCCAGCAGCCGGGGAGATTCACCCCTCCACTTT. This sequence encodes CASSRGDSPLHF.

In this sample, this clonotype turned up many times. CDR3 DNA sequence: TGTGCCAGCAACCTCAGGGGGCCTATGAACACTGAAGCTTTCTTT. Protein product: CASNLRGPMNTEAFF. This chain uses TRBV28 with TRBJ1-1; 8 bases are a match to TRBD1. The CDR3 loop spans 15 amino acids. With V trimmed by 7 bases and J by 0 bases, 7 bases remained unmatched. Germline CDR1 reads MDHEN; CDR2 reads SYDVKM.

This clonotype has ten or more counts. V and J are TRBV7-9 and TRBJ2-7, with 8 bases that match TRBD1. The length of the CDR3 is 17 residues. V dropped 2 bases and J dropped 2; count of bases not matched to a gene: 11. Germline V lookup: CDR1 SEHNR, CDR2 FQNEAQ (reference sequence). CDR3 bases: TGTGCCAGCAGCTTACCCTCCCGCCGGGACAGGCCCTACGAGCAGTACTTC. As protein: CASSLPSRRDRPYEQYF.

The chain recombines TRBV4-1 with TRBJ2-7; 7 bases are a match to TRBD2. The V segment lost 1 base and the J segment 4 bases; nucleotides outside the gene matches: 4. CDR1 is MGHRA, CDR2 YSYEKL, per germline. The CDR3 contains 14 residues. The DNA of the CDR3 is TGCGCCAGCAGCCAAGGGGAGGGCCCTTACGAGCAGTACTTC. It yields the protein CASSQGEGPYEQYF.

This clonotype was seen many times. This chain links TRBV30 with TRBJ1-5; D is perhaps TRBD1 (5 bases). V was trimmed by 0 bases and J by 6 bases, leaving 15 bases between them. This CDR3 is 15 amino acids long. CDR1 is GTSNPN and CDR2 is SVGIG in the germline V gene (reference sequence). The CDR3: CAWSVLGGVSQPQHF. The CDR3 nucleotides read TGTGCCTGGAGTGTACTGGGGGGGGTAAGTCAGCCCCAGCATTTT.